The clone carrying this T cell receptor beta chain was seen a few times. The antigen is not known. The sample is drawn from a study of neoadjuvant anti-PD-1 for oral cavity cancer. The wider study: Patients mostly received three to four biweekly nivolumab doses at 3 mg/kg before surgery. Around day 43, patients without progression received a fourth nivolumab dose before surgery. Overall study results and limits: TCR analyses covered only a few patients per response group.

The CDR3 runs to 16 residues. The V gene end was trimmed by 6 bases and the J gene end by 5 bases; junction bases not matched to a gene: 15. Per germline, CDR1 SNHLY and CDR2 FYNNEI. Blood cells were analyzed directly, without culture or expansion. Sequencing was performed with immunoSEQ multiplex PCR; in TCRdb, only in-frame clones are kept and a portion is missing. This sample has around 81,000 clones, with 84% found just once. This receptor was obtained from a person aged 35 to 85 with oral cavity squamous cell carcinoma. The sequencing used PBMCs, collected before nivolumab (anti-PD-1) treatment. The chain couples TRBV2 to TRBJ1-1; 7 bases match TRBD1. CDR3 amino acids: CASRANQQGRGTEAFF. The CDR3 region has the DNA TGTGCCAGCAGGGCAAACCAACAGGGGCGGGGGACTGAAGCTTTCTTT. The full variable domain, its missing parts supplied by reference TRBV2 and TRBJ1-1, is EPEVTQTPSHQVTQMGQEVILRCVPISNHLYFYWYRQILGQKVEFLVSFYNNEISEKSEIFDDQFSVERPDGSNFTLKIRSTKLEDSAMYFCASRANQQGRGTEAFFGQGTRLTVV.